This TCR beta chain was documented in a study of beta chain features in type 1 diabetes. The authors reverse transcribed all of the isolated RNA, so sequencing captured expressed TCRB transcripts. Produced via immunoSEQ multiplex PCR; TCRdb's table is partial and in-frame only. This sample has approximately 400,000 clones, with about 15% found just once. The germline gives CDR1 MNHNY, CDR2 SVGAGI (reference sequence). V shed 4 bases and J 2 bases; nucleotides not matched to a gene: 4. The CDR3 sequence is 15 residues long. The chain uses TRBV6-6 and TRBJ2-7, with 11 bases matching TRBD2. The clonotype comes from a woman between 18 and 29 years old in good health. The sequencing input was naive CD4+ T cells from blood. This CDR3 is CASSSTSGGTYEQYF. The CDR3 DNA reads TGTGCCAGCAGTTCAACTAGCGGGGGTACCTACGAGCAGTACTTC.